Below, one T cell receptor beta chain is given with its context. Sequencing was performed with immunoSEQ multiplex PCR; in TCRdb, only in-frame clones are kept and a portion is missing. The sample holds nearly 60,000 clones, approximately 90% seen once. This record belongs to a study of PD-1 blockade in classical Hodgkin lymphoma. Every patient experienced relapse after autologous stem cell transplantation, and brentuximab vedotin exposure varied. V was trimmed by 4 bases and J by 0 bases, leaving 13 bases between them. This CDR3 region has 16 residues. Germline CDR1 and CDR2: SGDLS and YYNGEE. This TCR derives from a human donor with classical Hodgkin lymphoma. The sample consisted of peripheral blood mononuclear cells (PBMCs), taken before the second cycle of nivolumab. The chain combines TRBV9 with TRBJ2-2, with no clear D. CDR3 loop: CASSLSGRANTGELFF. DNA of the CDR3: TGTGCCAGCAGCCTGTCAGGCAGAGCGAACACCGGGGAGCTGTTTTTT.